The 30 T cell receptor beta chains listed next were all sequenced from one sample in a study of T cell changes during pregnancy in multiple sclerosis. Some clones are missing from TCRdb's copy, which holds only in-frame ones; the method was immunoSEQ multiplex PCR. The table records tens of thousands of clones, about 92% of them present only once. Sequenced here: CD4+ T cells from peripheral blood mononuclear cells, sampled in the third trimester of pregnancy. These receptors all stem from a female donor with multiple sclerosis, enrolled in a pregnancy study.

This chain uses TRBV19 with TRBJ2-7; TRBD1 matches at 9 bases. The germline CDR1 and CDR2 sequences are LNHDA and SQIVND (reference sequence). This CDR3 spans 15 amino acids. Trimming took 5 bases from V and 5 from J; bases not matched to a gene: 10. CDR3 amino acids: CASSDPGQGSDEQYF. The CDR3 DNA sequence: TGTGCCAGTAGTGATCCGGGACAGGGATCGGACGAGCAGTACTTC.

This clone was counted once. The V and J genes are TRBV13 and TRBJ1-1; TRBD1 matches at 8 bases. CDR1 PRHDT and CDR2 FYEKMQ come from the germline V gene (reference sequence). The ends lost 5 bases at V and 1 base at J; junction bases unmatched: 15. CDR3 length: 18 amino acids. The CDR3 coding sequence is TGTGCCAGCAGCCCGGGACAGGCACCACAATTAGGGAACACTGAAGCTTTCTTT. The encoded protein is CASSPGQAPQLGNTEAFF.

The genes are TRBV7-2 and TRBJ2-1; maybe TRBD1 (6 bases). The CDR3 length is 16 residues. V gave up 3 bases and J gave up 0 bases, with 12 bases separating them. The germline V gene encodes CDR1 SGHTA and CDR2 FQGNSA. CDR3 nucleotide sequence: TGTGCCAGCAGCTTTGTTGGGACACCCTCCTACAATGAGCAGTTCTTC. It specifies CASSFVGTPSYNEQFF.

The rearrangement links TRBV29-1 to TRBJ1-6; maybe TRBD1 (5 bases). The CDR3 has 13 residues. Germline CDR1 and CDR2: SQVTM and ANQGSEA. CDR3 in DNA: TGCGCTGGGTGGCAGGGCCTTAATTCACCCCTCCACTTT. Translated, it gives CAGWQGLNSPLHF.

This chain links TRBV28 with TRBJ1-5; D may be TRBD1 (5 bases). This CDR3 is 18 amino acids long. The germline gives CDR1 MDHEN, CDR2 SYDVKM. V lost 3 bases to trimming and J lost 0 bases, with 18 bases between them. As DNA, the CDR3 is TGTGCCAGCAGTTTGGAGGGGACGAGGATGTATAGCAATCAGCCCCAGCATTTT. Its protein product is CASSLEGTRMYSNQPQHF.

The chain carries TRBV29-1 and TRBJ2-7, with no clear D. The V and J ends lost 6 bases and 10 bases respectively, with 7 bases between them. There are 8 residues in the CDR3. The germline V gene has CDR1 SQVTM and CDR2 ANQGSEA. CDR3 DNA: TGCAGCGTCCCCAAACAGTACTTC. It codes for CSVPKQYF.

The V gene is TRBV7-9, the J gene TRBJ1-2; D is possibly TRBD1 (5 bases). CDR1 and CDR2 (germline): SEHNR, FQNEAQ (reference sequence). V was cut by 2 bases and J by 0 bases, with 22 bases left in between. The CDR3 loop spans 19 amino acids. The CDR3 reads CASSLISEGRTTANYGYTF. The CDR3 nucleotides read TGTGCCAGCAGCTTAATTTCGGAAGGACGTACGACAGCTAACTATGGCTACACCTTC. The entire variable domain, with the rest obtained from reference TRBV7-9 and TRBJ1-2, is as follows: DTGVSQNPRHKITKRGQNVTFRCDPISEHNRLYWYRQTLGQGPEFLTYFQNEAQLEKSRLLSDRFSAERPKGSFSTLEIQRTEQGDSAMYLCASSLISEGRTTANYGYTFGSGTRLTVV.

The rearrangement links TRBV5-1 to TRBJ2-1, with 9 bases matching TRBD2. The CDR3 is 16 residues long. Losses at the gene ends were 3 bases for V and 2 bases for J; bases not matched to a gene: 6. Germline CDR1 is SGHRS and CDR2 is YFSETQ. In DNA form, the CDR3 reads TGCGCCAGCAGCTCAGTTAGCGGGAGAGCCTACAATGAGCAGTTCTTC. It specifies CASSSVSGRAYNEQFF.

The chain employs TRBV18 and TRBJ1-6; tentative D call: TRBD1 (5 bases). The CDR3 contains 17 residues. V lost 4 bases and J lost 0, with 13 bases in between. Germline assignment: CDR1 KGHSH and CDR2 LQKENI. The CDR3 nucleotides read TGTGCCAGCTCACGCGCCGGGGGAGCCTCCTATAATTCACCCCTCCACTTT. Translated, it gives CASSRAGGASYNSPLHF.

This chain joins TRBV10-3 and TRBJ1-1, with 8 nucleotides matching TRBD1. The junction had 9 bases not matched to a gene; V was cut back by 0 bases and J by 12 bases. There are 14 residues in the CDR3. Germline CDR1 and CDR2: ENHRY and SYGVKD. CDR3: CAISESGQGALSFF. In DNA, the CDR3 is TGTGCCATCAGTGAGTCGGGGCAGGGGGCCTTATCTTTCTTT.

This rearrangement joins TRBV5-4 to TRBJ1-2, with D uncertain. Germline CDR1 SGHNT, CDR2 YYREEE (reference sequence). V was trimmed by 1 base and J by 0 bases, leaving 4 bases between them. This CDR3 spans 13 amino acids. The DNA of the CDR3 is TGTGCCAGCAGCTTGCCCGCTAACTATGGCTACACCTTC. Its protein is CASSLPANYGYTF.

This chain joins TRBV2 and TRBJ2-7; D is unresolved. The CDR3 extends over 13 amino acids. The ends were cut back, 4 bases at V and 0 bases at J, with 7 bases in the middle. In germline, CDR1 is SNHLY, CDR2 FYNNEI. This chain's CDR3 is CASSVGLSYEQYF. The CDR3 bases are TGTGCCAGCAGTGTTGGCCTCTCCTACGAGCAGTACTTC.

CDR3 sequence (DNA): TGTGCCAGCATCAGGGGGGAGAATAGCGGGGAGCTGTTTTTT. Translating it yields CASIRGENSGELFF. The rearrangement joins TRBV2 to TRBJ2-2, with D maybe TRBD1 (7 bases). The CDR3 extends over 14 amino acids. Germline V gene data show CDR1 as SNHLY and CDR2 as FYNNEI. V dropped 7 bases and J dropped 7 bases, with 16 bases sitting between them.

The V call is TRBV25-1, the J call TRBJ1-1; D remains unclear. Trimming stripped 3 bases from V and 1 base from J, with 9 bases between. This CDR3 region has 14 residues. Germline CDR1 is MGHDK and CDR2 is SYGVNS. The CDR3 is CASSDPASNTEAFF. In nucleotides, the CDR3 is TGTGCCAGCAGTGACCCCGCGTCGAACACTGAAGCTTTCTTT.

With respect to this clone: The same CDR3 also results from other DNA sequences found in this sample. CDR3 region: CASSLGVSYEQYF. The CDR3, as DNA: TGCGCCAGCAGCTTGGGAGTTTCCTACGAGCAGTACTTC. The chain is built from TRBV5-1 and TRBJ2-7; D is uncertain. Looked up from germline, CDR1 is SGHRS and CDR2 is YFSETQ. Trimming shortened V by 0 bases and J by 1 base, and 5 bases separated the two germline ends. There are 13 residues in the CDR3.

This clone has a single count. The chain employs TRBV6-6 and TRBJ2-7, with a tentative D call TRBD1 (6 bases). The CDR3 runs 13 residues. CDR1 and CDR2 (germline): MNHNY, SVGAGI (reference sequence). The V and J ends lost 7 bases and 2 bases respectively, with 12 bases between them. CDR3 sequence (DNA): TGTGCCAGCACAGGGACACCGACCTACGAGCAGTACTTC. Its protein is CASTGTPTYEQYF.

The J gene is TRBJ2-1, the V gene TRBV5-1; 12 bases agree with TRBD2. Per germline, CDR1 SGHRS and CDR2 YFSETQ. J gave up 4 bases and V 4 bases, and 0 bases lay outside the gene matches. The CDR3 contains 14 residues. CDR3 sequence: CASSTSGGYNEQFF. The CDR3 coding sequence is TGCGCCAGCAGCACTAGCGGGGGGTACAATGAGCAGTTCTTC.

The rearrangement uses TRBV14 and TRBJ2-5, with D tentatively TRBD1 (5 bases). V was clipped by 4 bases and J by 5 bases, with 14 bases between them. Germline CDR1 is SGHDN and CDR2 is FVKESK. This CDR3 has 14 residues. CDR3 nucleotides: TGTGCCAGCAGCCTTAACAGGTCCCCCGAGACCCAGTACTTC. This encodes CASSLNRSPETQYF. The whole variable domain, filled in from reference TRBV14 and TRBJ2-5, reads EAGVTQFPSHSVIEKGQTVTLRCDPISGHDNLYWYRRVMGKEIKFLLHFVKESKQDESGMPNNRFLAERTGGTYSTLKVQPAELEDSGVYFCASSLNRSPETQYFGPGTRLLVL.

The CDR3 nucleotides are TGTGCCAGCAGTGACTGGGGAGGATCGAACACTGAAGCTTTCTTT. It is translated as CASSDWGGSNTEAFF. V is TRBV6-1 and J is TRBJ1-1, with unresolved D. Germline CDR1 and CDR2: MNHNS and SASEGT. Deletions cut 3 bases from V and 1 base from J, with 12 bases between. This CDR3 contains 15 residues.

The CDR3 loop is CASKRGPTGELFF. In DNA, the CDR3 is TGTGCCAGCAAAAGAGGCCCGACCGGGGAGCTGTTTTTT. The rearrangement uses TRBV28 and TRBJ2-2; D unresolved. The CDR3 is 13 amino acids. Looked up from germline, CDR1 is MDHEN and CDR2 is SYDVKM. V shed 7 bases and J shed 5 bases, with 11 bases lying between them. Full variable domain (remainder filled in from reference TRBV28 and TRBJ2-2): DVKVTQSSRYLVKRTGEKVFLECVQDMDHENMFWYRQDPGLGLRLIYFSYDVKMKEKGDIPEGYSVSREKKERFSLILESASTNQTSMYLCASKRGPTGELFFGEGSRLTVL.

This rearrangement joins TRBV28 to TRBJ2-2; D ambiguous. The CDR3 loop spans 14 amino acids. Between the trimmed V and J ends, which lost 4 bases and 6 bases, there was a span of 12 bases. Germline-derived CDR1 and CDR2 are MDHEN and SYDVKM. The CDR3 nucleotides read TGTGCCAGCAGTTCCGACCCCAGGCCCGGGGAGCTGTTTTTT. The encoded protein is CASSSDPRPGELFF.

The chain employs TRBV11-2 and TRBJ2-1, with D perhaps matching TRBD1 (5 bases). Looked up from germline, CDR1 is SGHAT and CDR2 is FQNNGV. The V and J ends lost 3 bases and 7 bases respectively, with 16 bases between them. The CDR3 sequence is 15 residues long. The CDR3 region has the DNA TGTGCCAGCAGCTTGCGCCAACAGGTGGGGAATGAGCAGTTCTTC. It translates to CASSLRQQVGNEQFF.

The CDR3 DNA sequence: TGCGCCAGCAGCAAAGAGCCGGGACAGGGCACTGAAGCTTTCTTT. Encoded protein: CASSKEPGQGTEAFF. This sequence joins TRBV5-1 and TRBJ1-1; 9 bases line up with TRBD1. The germline V gene has CDR1 SGHRS and CDR2 YFSETQ. Trimming took 4 bases from V and 4 from J; bases not matched to a gene: 8. The length of the CDR3 is 15 residues. The full variable domain, rest sourced from reference TRBV5-1 and TRBJ1-1, is KAGVTQTPRYLIKTRGQQVTLSCSPISGHRSVSWYQQTPGQGLQFLFEYFSETQRNKGNFPGRFSGRQFSNSRSEMNVSTLELGDSALYLCASSKEPGQGTEAFFGQGTRLTVV.

The chain carries TRBV19 and TRBJ1-2; 8 positions agree with TRBD1. Germline values: CDR1 LNHDA, CDR2 SQIVND (reference sequence). Trimming removed 10 bases from V and 1 base from J; junction bases left unmatched: 11. This CDR3 has 15 amino acids. The CDR3 loop is CATHAGQGDNYGYTF. The CDR3 DNA reads as TGTGCCACCCACGCTGGACAGGGAGATAACTATGGCTACACCTTC.

The chain uses TRBV30 and TRBJ1-2; D might be TRBD1 (6 bases). V dropped 1 base and J dropped 7 bases, with 19 bases sitting between them. The germline gives CDR1 GTSNPN, CDR2 SVGIG (reference sequence). The length of the CDR3 is 15 residues. This CDR3 is CAWSAAGGKAGGYTF. The CDR3 nucleotides are TGTGCCTGGAGTGCAGCGGGGGGCAAGGCTGGTGGCTACACCTTC.

Comment on this clone: Other nucleotide sequences in the sample specify the same CDR3. CDR3 residues: CAWKQGAGYGYTF. CDR3 in DNA: TGTGCCTGGAAGCAGGGGGCAGGGTATGGCTACACCTTC. This chain uses TRBV30 with TRBJ1-2; 8 nucleotides agree with TRBD1. CDR3 length: 13 amino acids. In germline, CDR1 is GTSNPN, CDR2 SVGIG (reference sequence). V was clipped by 4 bases and J by 5 bases; unmatched bases: 6.

The genes are TRBV7-2 and TRBJ2-1, with a weak D call TRBD2 (5 bases). Trimming left V 3 bases short and J 5 bases short, with 8 bases between. The CDR3 spans 13 residues. Germline V lookup: CDR1 SGHTA, CDR2 FQGNSA. The CDR3 here is CASSLAGNNEQFF. CDR3 sequence (DNA): TGTGCCAGCAGCTTGGCCGGGAACAATGAGCAGTTCTTC. Full variable domain (remainder filled in from reference TRBV7-2 and TRBJ2-1): GAGVSQSPSNKVTEKGKDVELRCDPISGHTALYWYRQSLGQGLEFLIYFQGNSAPDKSGLPSDRFSAERTGGSVSTLTIQRTQQEDSAVYLCASSLAGNNEQFFGPGTRLTVL.

The V gene is TRBV6-5, the J gene TRBJ2-6; no reliable D call. Germline-derived CDR1 and CDR2 are MNHEY and SVGAGI. The CDR3 contains 15 residues. V dropped 0 bases and J dropped 1 base, with 4 bases sitting between them. CDR3 in DNA: TGTGCCAGCAGTTACTCCCCGTCTGGGGCCAACGTCCTGACTTTC. Translating gives CASSYSPSGANVLTF.

This chain connects TRBV28 to TRBJ1-1, with D maybe TRBD1 (5 bases). V lost 4 bases to trimming and J lost 0 bases, with 21 bases between them. CDR3 length: 18 residues. Germline CDR1 MDHEN, CDR2 SYDVKM. The CDR3 sequence: CASSSPRAGIGMNTEAFF. CDR3 DNA sequence: TGTGCCAGCAGTTCGCCCCGGGCAGGGATAGGGATGAACACTGAAGCTTTCTTT. Full variable domain (remainder filled in from reference TRBV28 and TRBJ1-1): DVKVTQSSRYLVKRTGEKVFLECVQDMDHENMFWYRQDPGLGLRLIYFSYDVKMKEKGDIPEGYSVSREKKERFSLILESASTNQTSMYLCASSSPRAGIGMNTEAFFGQGTRLTVV.

This chain uses TRBV2 with TRBJ1-2; 8 nucleotides agree with TRBD1. The CDR3 spans 13 residues. Germline CDR1 reads SNHLY; CDR2 reads FYNNEI. The J segment lost 8 bases and the V segment lost 5 bases, leaving 7 bases of the junction unmatched. The CDR3 loop reads CASSFQGARGYTF. For the CDR3, the DNA is TGTGCCAGCAGTTTCCAGGGGGCGAGGGGCTACACCTTC.